This T cell receptor beta chain was obtained from a study of cytomegalovirus exposure and HLA in healthy donors. Findings and limits, study-wide: The authors later linked a missense DCLRE1C variant to TCR beta V- and J-gene trimming. With high specificity and sensitivity, the classifier reportedly diagnosed cytomegalovirus status.

In the PCR, 60 Vbeta and 13 Jbeta primers were used. Sequenced by immunoSEQ multiplex PCR; TCRdb stores in-frame clones only, minus some. The table has over 130,000 clones, about three fifths seen once. A word on this clone: What it binds is not known.

Sequenced input: PBMCs. The clonotype was recovered from a woman aged 55-70 years in good health and CMV-seropositive.

The CDR3 loop reads CASSFLTGWQKLFF. In nucleotides, the CDR3 is TGTGCCAGCAGTTTCCTGACGGGGTGGCAAAAACTGTTTTTT. The V call is TRBV28, the J call TRBJ1-4, with D unresolved. Trimming took off 3 bases at V and 9 bases at J, with 14 bases between the two ends. CDR1 and CDR2 from the germline V gene are MDHEN and SYDVKM. The CDR3 loop spans 14 amino acids.